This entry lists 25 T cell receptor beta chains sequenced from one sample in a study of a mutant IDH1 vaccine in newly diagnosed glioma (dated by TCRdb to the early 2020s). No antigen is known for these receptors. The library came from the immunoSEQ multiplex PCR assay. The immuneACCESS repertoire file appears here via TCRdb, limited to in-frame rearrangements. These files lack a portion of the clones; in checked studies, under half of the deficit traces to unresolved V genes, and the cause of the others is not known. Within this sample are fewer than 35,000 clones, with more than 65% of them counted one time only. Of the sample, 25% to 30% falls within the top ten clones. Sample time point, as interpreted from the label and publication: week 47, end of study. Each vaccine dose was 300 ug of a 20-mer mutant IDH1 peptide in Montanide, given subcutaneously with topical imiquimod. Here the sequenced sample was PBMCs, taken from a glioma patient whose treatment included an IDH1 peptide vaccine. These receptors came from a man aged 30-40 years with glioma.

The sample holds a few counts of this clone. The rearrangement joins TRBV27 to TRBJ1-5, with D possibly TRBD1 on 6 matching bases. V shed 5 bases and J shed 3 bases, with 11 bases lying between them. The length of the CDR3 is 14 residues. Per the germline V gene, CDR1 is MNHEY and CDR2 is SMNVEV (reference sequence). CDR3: CASSLGGHNQPQHF. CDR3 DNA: TGTGCCAGCAGTCTGGGGGGCCACAATCAGCCCCAGCATTTT.

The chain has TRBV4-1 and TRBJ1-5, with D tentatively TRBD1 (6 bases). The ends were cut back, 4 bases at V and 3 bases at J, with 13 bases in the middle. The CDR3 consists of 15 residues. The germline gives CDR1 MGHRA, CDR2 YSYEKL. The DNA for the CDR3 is TGCGCCAGCAGCCCTCGGGACACCTACAATCAGCCCCAGCATTTT. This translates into CASSPRDTYNQPQHF.

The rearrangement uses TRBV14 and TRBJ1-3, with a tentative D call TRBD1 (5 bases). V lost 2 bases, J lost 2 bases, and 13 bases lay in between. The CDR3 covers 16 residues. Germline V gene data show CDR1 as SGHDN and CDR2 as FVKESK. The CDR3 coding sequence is TGTGCCAGCAGCCAATCGGGGACCTTCACTGGAAACACCATATATTTT. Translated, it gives CASSQSGTFTGNTIYF.

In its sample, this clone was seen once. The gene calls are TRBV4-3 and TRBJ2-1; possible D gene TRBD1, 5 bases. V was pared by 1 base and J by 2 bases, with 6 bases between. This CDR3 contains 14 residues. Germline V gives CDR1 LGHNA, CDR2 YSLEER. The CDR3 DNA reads TGCGCCAGCAGCCAAGGGACAACCTACAATGAGCAGTTCTTC. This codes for CASSQGTTYNEQFF.

The CDR3 sequence is CASSLGVILRTDTEAFF. The CDR3 DNA reads as TGTGCCAGCAGTTTAGGAGTTATTTTGCGGACGGACACTGAAGCTTTCTTT. The chain couples TRBV28 to TRBJ1-1, with D uncertain. Trimming shortened V by 2 bases and J by 3 bases, and 19 bases separated the two germline ends. The CDR3 is 17 amino acids. Germline V CDR1 and CDR2: MDHEN, SYDVKM.

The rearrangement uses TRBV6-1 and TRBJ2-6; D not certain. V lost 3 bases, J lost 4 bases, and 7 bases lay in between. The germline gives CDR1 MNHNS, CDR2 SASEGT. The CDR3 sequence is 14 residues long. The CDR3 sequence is CASSDQTGANVLTF. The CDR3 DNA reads TGTGCCAGCAGTGACCAGACAGGGGCCAACGTCCTGACTTTC.

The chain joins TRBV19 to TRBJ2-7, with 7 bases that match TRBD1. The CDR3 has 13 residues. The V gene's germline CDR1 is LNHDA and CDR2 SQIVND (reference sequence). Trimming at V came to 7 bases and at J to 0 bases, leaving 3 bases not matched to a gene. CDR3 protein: CASKTGNSYEQYF. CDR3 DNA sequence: TGTGCCAGTAAGACAGGGAACTCCTACGAGCAGTACTTC.

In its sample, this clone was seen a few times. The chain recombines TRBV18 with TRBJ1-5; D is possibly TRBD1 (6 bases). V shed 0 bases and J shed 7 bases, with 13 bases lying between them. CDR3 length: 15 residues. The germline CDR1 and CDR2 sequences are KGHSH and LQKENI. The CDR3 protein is CASSPPPGENQPQHF. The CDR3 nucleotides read TGTGCCAGCTCACCACCGCCAGGGGAAAACCAGCCCCAGCATTTT.

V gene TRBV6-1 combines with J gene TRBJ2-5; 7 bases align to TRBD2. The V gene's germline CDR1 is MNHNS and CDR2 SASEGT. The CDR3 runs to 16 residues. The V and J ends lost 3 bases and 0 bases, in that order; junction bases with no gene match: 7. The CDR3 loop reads CASSDVAGEHQETQYF. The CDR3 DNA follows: TGTGCCAGCAGTGATGTTGCGGGAGAACACCAAGAGACCCAGTACTTC.

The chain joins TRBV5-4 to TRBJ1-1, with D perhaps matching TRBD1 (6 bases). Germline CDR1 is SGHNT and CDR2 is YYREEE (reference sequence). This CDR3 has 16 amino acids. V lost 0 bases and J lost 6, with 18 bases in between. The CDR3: CASSLEIGGRKAEAFF. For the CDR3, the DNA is TGTGCCAGCAGCTTGGAGATAGGGGGACGTAAAGCTGAAGCTTTCTTT.

CDR3 sequence reads: CSASSGEQYF. The CDR3, as DNA: TGCAGTGCTAGCAGCGGGGAGCAGTACTTC. This sequence joins TRBV20-1 and TRBJ2-7, with D possibly being TRBD2 (6 bases). The germline V gene encodes CDR1 DFQATT and CDR2 SNEGSKA (reference sequence). CDR3 length: 10 amino acids. V dropped 3 bases and J dropped 7 bases, with 7 bases sitting between them.

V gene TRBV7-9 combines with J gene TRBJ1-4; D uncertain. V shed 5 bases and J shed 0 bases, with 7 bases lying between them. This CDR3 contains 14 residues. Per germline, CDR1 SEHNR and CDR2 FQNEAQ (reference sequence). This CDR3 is CASSMGATNEKLFF. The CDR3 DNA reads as TGTGCCAGCAGCATGGGAGCAACTAATGAAAAACTGTTTTTT.

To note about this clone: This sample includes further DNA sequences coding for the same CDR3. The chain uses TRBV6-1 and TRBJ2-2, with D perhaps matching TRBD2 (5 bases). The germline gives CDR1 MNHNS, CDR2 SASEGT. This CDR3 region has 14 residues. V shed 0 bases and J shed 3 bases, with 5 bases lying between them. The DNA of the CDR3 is TGTGCCAGCAGTGAAGCGGGAGACACCGGGGAGCTGTTTTTT. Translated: CASSEAGDTGELFF.

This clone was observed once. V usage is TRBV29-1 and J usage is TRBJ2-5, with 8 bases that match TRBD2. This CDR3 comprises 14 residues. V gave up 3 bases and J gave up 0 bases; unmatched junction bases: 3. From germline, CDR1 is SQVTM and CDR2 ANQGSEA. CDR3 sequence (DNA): TGCAGCGTTGATAGCGGGGAGGACCAAGAGACCCAGTACTTC. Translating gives CSVDSGEDQETQYF.

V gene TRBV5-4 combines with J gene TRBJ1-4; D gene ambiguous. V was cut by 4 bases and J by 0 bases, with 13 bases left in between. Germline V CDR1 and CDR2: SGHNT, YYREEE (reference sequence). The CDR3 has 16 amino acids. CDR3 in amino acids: CASSLDPEATNEKLFF. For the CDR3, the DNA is TGTGCCAGCAGCCTAGATCCCGAAGCAACTAATGAAAAACTGTTTTTT.

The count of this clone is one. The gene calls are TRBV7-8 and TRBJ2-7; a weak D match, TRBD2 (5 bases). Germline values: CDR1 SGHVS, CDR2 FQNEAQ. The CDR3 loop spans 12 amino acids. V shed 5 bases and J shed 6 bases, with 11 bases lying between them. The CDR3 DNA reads TGTGCCAGCAGCCACAGCGAGGGCGAGCAGTACTTC. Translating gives CASSHSEGEQYF.

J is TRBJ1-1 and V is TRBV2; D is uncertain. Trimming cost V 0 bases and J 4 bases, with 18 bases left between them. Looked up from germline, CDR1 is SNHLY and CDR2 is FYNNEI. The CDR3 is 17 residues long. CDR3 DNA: TGTGCCAGCAGTGAAGCGCTAGGAGGGCAGTATGGCACTGAAGCTTTCTTT. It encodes CASSEALGGQYGTEAFF.

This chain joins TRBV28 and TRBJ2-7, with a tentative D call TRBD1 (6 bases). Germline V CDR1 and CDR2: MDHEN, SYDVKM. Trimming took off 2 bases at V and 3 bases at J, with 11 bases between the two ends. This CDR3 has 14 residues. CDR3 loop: CASSLHGQRYEQYF. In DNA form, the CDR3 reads TGTGCCAGCAGTTTACACGGACAGCGCTACGAGCAGTACTTC.

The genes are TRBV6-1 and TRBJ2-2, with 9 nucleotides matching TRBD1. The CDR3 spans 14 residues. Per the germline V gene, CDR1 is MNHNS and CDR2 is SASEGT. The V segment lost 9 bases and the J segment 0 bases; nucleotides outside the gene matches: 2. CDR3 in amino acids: CASNRGPNTGELFF. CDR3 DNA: TGTGCCAGTAACAGGGGGCCGAACACCGGGGAGCTGTTTTTT.

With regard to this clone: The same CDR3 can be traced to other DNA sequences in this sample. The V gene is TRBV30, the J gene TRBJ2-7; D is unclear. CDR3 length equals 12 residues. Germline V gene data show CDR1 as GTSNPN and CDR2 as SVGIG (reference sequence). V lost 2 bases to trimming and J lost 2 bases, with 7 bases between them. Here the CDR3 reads CAWSLGPYEQYF. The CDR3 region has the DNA TGTGCCTGGAGTTTAGGGCCCTACGAGCAGTACTTC.

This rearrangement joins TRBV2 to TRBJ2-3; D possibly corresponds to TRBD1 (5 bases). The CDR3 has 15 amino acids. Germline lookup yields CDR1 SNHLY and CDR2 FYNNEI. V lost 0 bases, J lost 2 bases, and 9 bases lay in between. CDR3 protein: CASSEAGRNTDTQYF. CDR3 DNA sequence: TGTGCCAGCAGTGAAGCGGGGCGGAACACAGATACGCAGTATTTT.

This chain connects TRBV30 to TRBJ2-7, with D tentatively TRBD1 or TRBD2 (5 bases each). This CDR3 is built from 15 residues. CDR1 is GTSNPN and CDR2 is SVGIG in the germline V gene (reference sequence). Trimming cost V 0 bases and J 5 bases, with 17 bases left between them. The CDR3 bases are TGTGCCTGGAGTGTACCTATTGGGACCCTCCACGAGCAGTACTTC. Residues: CAWSVPIGTLHEQYF.

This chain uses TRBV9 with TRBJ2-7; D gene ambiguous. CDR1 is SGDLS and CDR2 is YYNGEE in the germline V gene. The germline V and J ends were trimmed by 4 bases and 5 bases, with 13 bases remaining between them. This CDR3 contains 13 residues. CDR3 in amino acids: CASSLSPHNEQYF. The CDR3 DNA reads TGTGCCAGCAGCCTATCTCCCCATAACGAGCAGTACTTC.

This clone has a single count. This chain's CDR3 is CAIRYSGVYNEQFF. The CDR3 DNA sequence: TGTGCCATCAGATATAGCGGGGTTTACAATGAGCAGTTCTTC. This chain joins TRBV10-3 and TRBJ2-1; 8 positions agree with TRBD2. The CDR3 has 14 residues. J lost 4 bases, V lost 6 bases, and 5 bases had no gene match. Germline values: CDR1 ENHRY, CDR2 SYGVKD.

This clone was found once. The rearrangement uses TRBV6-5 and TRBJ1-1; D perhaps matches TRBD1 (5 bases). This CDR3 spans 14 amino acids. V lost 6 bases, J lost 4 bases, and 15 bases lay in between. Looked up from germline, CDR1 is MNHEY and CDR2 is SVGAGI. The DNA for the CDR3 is TGTGCCAGCAGAGCAGGGAGGGCGGGCACTGAAGCTTTCTTT. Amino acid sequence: CASRAGRAGTEAFF.